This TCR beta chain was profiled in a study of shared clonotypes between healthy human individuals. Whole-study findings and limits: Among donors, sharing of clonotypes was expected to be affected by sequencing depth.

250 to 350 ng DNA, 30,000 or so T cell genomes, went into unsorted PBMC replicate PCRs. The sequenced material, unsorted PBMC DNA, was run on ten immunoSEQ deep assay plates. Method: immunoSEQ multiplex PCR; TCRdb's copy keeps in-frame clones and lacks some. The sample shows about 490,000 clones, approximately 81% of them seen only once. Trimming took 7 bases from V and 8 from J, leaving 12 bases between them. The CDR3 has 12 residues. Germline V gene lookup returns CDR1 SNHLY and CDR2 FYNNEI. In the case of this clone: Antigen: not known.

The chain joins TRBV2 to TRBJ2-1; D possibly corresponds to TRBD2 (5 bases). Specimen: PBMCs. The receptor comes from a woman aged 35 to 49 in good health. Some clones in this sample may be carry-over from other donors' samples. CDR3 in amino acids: CASTPEVDEQFF. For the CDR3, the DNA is TGTGCCAGCACCCCGGAGGTGGATGAGCAGTTCTTC. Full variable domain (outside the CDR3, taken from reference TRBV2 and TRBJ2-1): EPEVTQTPSHQVTQMGQEVILRCVPISNHLYFYWYRQILGQKVEFLVSFYNNEISEKSEIFDDQFSVERPDGSNFTLKIRSTKLEDSAMYFCASTPEVDEQFFGPGTRLTVL.